These T cell receptor beta chains were read from a single sample in a study of control samples from healthy donors and cancer patients. Clones were sequenced by immunoSEQ multiplex PCR, and TCRdb holds only the in-frame ones, with some missing. The sample lists about 130,000 clones, roughly 94% occurring once. The sequencing sample was made of PBMCs. Every receptor here comes from a man between 60 and 70 years old with colorectal cancer. Each CDR3 is given with its conserved first and last residue. The D gene is left open where the match is weak. Rows give clone size only sometimes, using once, few, many, or a class for an expanded clone.

TRBV6-5,.,TRBJ1-4,TRBD1,TGTGCCAGCAGTTACTCAGGGACAGGGGTTGGGGAAAAACTGTTTTTT,CASSYSGTGVGEKLFF
TRBV6-5,.,TRBJ1-2,TRBD1,TGTGCCAGCAGTTACGCCCCTTACAGGGGGCTCTATGGCTACACCTTC,CASSYAPYRGLYGYTF
TRBV28,.,TRBJ1-6,.,TGTGCCAGCAGTTTATATGATGGTGAGGGGCGCTTGAATTCACCCCTCCACTTT,CASSLYDGEGRLNSPLHF
TRBV3-1/TRBV3-2,.,TRBJ1-2,TRBD1,TGTGCCAGCAGCAAAAGGGACAGGGAGACGGGCTACGCCTTC,CASSKRDRETGYAF
TRBV11-2,.,TRBJ1-6,.,TGTGCCAGCAGCTTACTCGGGAATTCACCCCTCCACTTT,CASSLLGNSPLHF
TRBV5-1,.,TRBJ2-1,.,TGCGCCAGCAGCCCGGGGAGCTCCTACAATGAGCAGTTCTTC,CASSPGSSYNEQFF
TRBV10-3,.,TRBJ2-3,.,TGTGCCATCAGTGAGTCGAATAGCGCGGATACGCAGTATTTT,CAISESNSADTQYF
TRBV9,.,TRBJ1-1,.,TGTGCCAGCAGCCAAATACCACCCATGAACACTGAAGCTTTCTTT,CASSQIPPMNTEAFF
TRBV30,.,TRBJ2-2,TRBD2,TGTGCCTGGGGGCGAGCGGGGGGGCGTATCGGGGAGCTGTTTTTT,CAWGRAGGRIGELFF
TRBV9,once,TRBJ2-5,TRBD2,TGTGCCAGCAGCGGGCGGGGGACTGCTTCGTACCAAGAGACCCAGTACTTC,CASSGRGTASYQETQYF
TRBV3-1/TRBV3-2,.,TRBJ1-5,TRBD1,TGTGCCAGCAGCCAAGGGGGACAGCTTCAGCCCCAGCATTTT,CASSQGGQLQPQHF
TRBV5-5,.,TRBJ2-2,.,TGTGCCAGCAGCTTGGCAAACACCGGGGAGCTGTTTTTT,CASSLANTGELFF
TRBV30,.,TRBJ1-5,.,TGTGCCTGGGCCAGAAGTCTCAATCAGCCCCAGCATTTT,CAWARSLNQPQHF
TRBV7-8,.,TRBJ1-4,TRBD1,TGTGCCAGCAGCTCCTCACAGGGGATAAATGAAAAACTGTTTTTT,CASSSSQGINEKLFF
TRBV4-1,.,TRBJ1-1,.,TGCGCCAGCAGATTAGGCGGGGGAACTGAAGCCTTCTTT,CASRLGGGTEAFF
TRBV7-2,.,TRBJ1-1,.,TGTGCCAGCAGTTCCGGGTCCTGGAAGGACACTGAAGCTTTCTTT,CASSSGSWKDTEAFF
TRBV27,.,TRBJ2-7,TRBD1,TGTGCCAGCAGTTACGGGACAGGGTCCTACGAGCAGTACTTC,CASSYGTGSYEQYF
TRBV6-1,.,TRBJ1-2,.,TGTGCCAGCAGTGAAGCTTTTGGGGAGGACTATGGCTACACCTTC,CASSEAFGEDYGYTF
TRBV9,once,TRBJ2-1,.,TGTGCCAGCAGCGTCGGCAGGGTGTCCTACAATGAGCAGTTCTTC,CASSVGRVSYNEQFF
TRBV9,.,TRBJ1-4,TRBD1,TGTGCCAGCAGCGTAGAGGGGGACAGGGTGAATGAAAAACTGTTTTTT,CASSVEGDRVNEKLFF
TRBV30,.,TRBJ1-2,TRBD1,TGTGCCTGGAGAGCAGGTCAGGGGGCGCGGGGCTACACCTTC,CAWRAGQGARGYTF
TRBV5-4,.,TRBJ1-5,.,TGTGCCAGCAGCTTGGAGGCAGGGGATCAGCCCCAGCATTTT,CASSLEAGDQPQHF
TRBV11-3,once,TRBJ2-5,.,TGTGCCAGCAGCGCATCTCAAGAGACCCAGTACTTC,CASSASQETQYF
TRBV18,.,TRBJ2-1,TRBD1,TGTGCCAGCTCACCGACAGGGACAATCAGGAATGAGCAGTTCTTC,CASSPTGTIRNEQFF
TRBV6-2/TRBV6-3,.,TRBJ2-7,TRBD2,TGTGCCAGCAGACCTGGACTAGCGGGGGTTCGGAACGAGCAGTACTTC,CASRPGLAGVRNEQYF
TRBV10-3,.,TRBJ1-5,.,TGTGCCACCGGAGGAAATCAGCCCCAGCATTTT,CATGGNQPQHF
TRBV5-1,.,TRBJ1-1,.,TGCGCCAGCAGCTTGGGGTTCGGCGAGACTGAAGCTTTCTTT,CASSLGFGETEAFF
TRBV7-9,.,TRBJ1-6,TRBD1,TGTGCCAGCAGCCCGGGACAGGGGGCTTCACCCCTCCACTTT,CASSPGQGASPLHF
TRBV3-1/TRBV3-2,once,TRBJ1-2,.,TGTGCCAGCAGCCAAGATAGGGGCTACACCTTC,CASSQDRGYTF
TRBV6-1,.,TRBJ1-5,.,TGTGCCAGCAGTGAATTTCAGCTGGGCAATCAGCCCCAGCATTTT,CASSEFQLGNQPQHF
TRBV18,.,TRBJ2-5,.,TGTGCCAGCTCCGCCACAGCCAAGGGAGAGACCCAGTACTTC,CASSATAKGETQYF
TRBV7-2,.,TRBJ1-2,.,TGTGCCAGCAGCTTAAAACACAGGGCTGTCGGCTATGGCTACACCTTC,CASSLKHRAVGYGYTF
TRBV28,.,TRBJ2-7,.,TGTGCCAGCATCGACATTGTTTCCTACGAGCAGTACTTC,CASIDIVSYEQYF
TRBV7-2,.,TRBJ2-7,.,TGTGCCAGCAGCTTAGGTCCTAGTCCCTACGAGCAGTACTTC,CASSLGPSPYEQYF
TRBV11-2,.,TRBJ1-3,.,TGTGCCAGCAGCTTAGGGTTAGTACCACCTGGAAACACCATATATTTT,CASSLGLVPPGNTIYF
TRBV5-6,.,TRBJ1-2,.,TGTGCCAGCAGCTTGACGGCGGCTACCTATGGCTACACCTTC,CASSLTAATYGYTF
TRBV20-1,.,TRBJ1-1,TRBD1,TGCAGTGCTAGCGACAGGGAAGGTGCTTTCTTT,CSASDREGAFF
TRBV4-2,.,TRBJ1-1,TRBD1,TGTGCCAGCAGCCAAGATAGAGGACAGGGGACCTCGGGCACTGAAGCTTTCTTT,CASSQDRGQGTSGTEAFF
TRBV12-3/TRBV12-4,.,TRBJ1-1,TRBD1,TGTGCCAGCAGTTGGGACAGAGGGACTGAAGCTTTCTTT,CASSWDRGTEAFF
TRBV7-2,.,TRBJ2-3,TRBD2,TGTGCCAGCAGCCTGGGACTAGCGGGGGGCACAGATACGCAGTATTTT,CASSLGLAGGTDTQYF
TRBV7-9,once,TRBJ1-2,.,TGTGCCAGCAGCAGATCGACAGGCCAGGCTAACTATGGCTACACCTTC,CASSRSTGQANYGYTF
TRBV5-4,few,TRBJ2-5,.,TGTGCCAGCAGCTTTGAAGACTTCGGGGGCCCGGAGACCCAGTACTTC,CASSFEDFGGPETQYF
TRBV18,.,TRBJ1-2,TRBD1,TGTGCCAGCTCGTCCGGGCCCAGGGGGGGCTACACCTTC,CASSSGPRGGYTF
TRBV3-1/TRBV3-2,.,TRBJ1-4,TRBD1,TGTGCCAGCAGCCCCACCGGGACAGGGGGTGCAACTAATGAAAAACTGTTTTTT,CASSPTGTGGATNEKLFF
TRBV11-2,once,TRBJ2-2,.,TGTGCCAGCAGCTTAGTCTCTTCAGGGGCCGGGGAGCTGTTTTTT,CASSLVSSGAGELFF
TRBV4-1,.,TRBJ1-2,TRBD1,TGCGCCAGCAGCCAAGCCTTCACAGGGGCCTATGGCTACACCTTC,CASSQAFTGAYGYTF